This TCR beta chain was documented in a study of blood T cell repertoires in COVID-19. Study information: Some COVID-19 samples were acute and others convalescent; all came from the United States, Italy and Spain. PBMCs, B-cell-depleted T cells, or T cells provided the cDNA or gDNA that made up the material.

Turning to this clone: Other DNA sequences in this specimen translate into the identical CDR3.

Methods used by the authors: Nucleated cell counts were estimated from reference gene primer amplification. The protocol was immunoSEQ multiplex PCR, while the TCRdb copy is restricted to in-frame clones and leaves out a portion. The D gene and trimming were derived from the DNA, and the V and J assignments and clone size from that table. The sample lists some 120,000 clones, around 87% seen once, with less than 30% in the top ten. Material for sequencing was peripheral blood. This TCR derives from a man between 65 and 80 years old with active or convalescent COVID-19.

The DNA of the CDR3 is TGTGCCACCAGTGATTTGCAGGGGCCCACAGATACGCAGTATTTT. It codes for CATSDLQGPTDTQYF. The chain links TRBV24-1 to TRBJ2-3; weak D call: TRBD1 (6 bases). The germline V and J ends were trimmed by 0 bases and 2 bases, with 8 bases remaining between them. This CDR3 region has 15 residues. Germline values: CDR1 KGHDR, CDR2 SFDVKD.